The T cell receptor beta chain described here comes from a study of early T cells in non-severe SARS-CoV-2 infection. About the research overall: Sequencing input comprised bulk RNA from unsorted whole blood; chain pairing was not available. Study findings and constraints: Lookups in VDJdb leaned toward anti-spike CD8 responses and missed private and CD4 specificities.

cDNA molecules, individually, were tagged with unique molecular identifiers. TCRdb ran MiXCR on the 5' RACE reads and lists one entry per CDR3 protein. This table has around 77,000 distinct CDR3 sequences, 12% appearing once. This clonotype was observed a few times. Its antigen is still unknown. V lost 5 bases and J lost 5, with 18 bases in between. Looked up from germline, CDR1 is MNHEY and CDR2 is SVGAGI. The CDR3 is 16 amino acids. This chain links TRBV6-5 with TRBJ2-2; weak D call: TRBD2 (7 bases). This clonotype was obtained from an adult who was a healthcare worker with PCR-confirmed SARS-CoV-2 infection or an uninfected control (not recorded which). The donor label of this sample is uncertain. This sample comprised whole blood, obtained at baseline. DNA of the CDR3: TGTGCCAGCAGTCCCTCCGGGGGGCTGTTAACCGGGGAGCTGTTTTTT. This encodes CASSPSGGLLTGELFF.